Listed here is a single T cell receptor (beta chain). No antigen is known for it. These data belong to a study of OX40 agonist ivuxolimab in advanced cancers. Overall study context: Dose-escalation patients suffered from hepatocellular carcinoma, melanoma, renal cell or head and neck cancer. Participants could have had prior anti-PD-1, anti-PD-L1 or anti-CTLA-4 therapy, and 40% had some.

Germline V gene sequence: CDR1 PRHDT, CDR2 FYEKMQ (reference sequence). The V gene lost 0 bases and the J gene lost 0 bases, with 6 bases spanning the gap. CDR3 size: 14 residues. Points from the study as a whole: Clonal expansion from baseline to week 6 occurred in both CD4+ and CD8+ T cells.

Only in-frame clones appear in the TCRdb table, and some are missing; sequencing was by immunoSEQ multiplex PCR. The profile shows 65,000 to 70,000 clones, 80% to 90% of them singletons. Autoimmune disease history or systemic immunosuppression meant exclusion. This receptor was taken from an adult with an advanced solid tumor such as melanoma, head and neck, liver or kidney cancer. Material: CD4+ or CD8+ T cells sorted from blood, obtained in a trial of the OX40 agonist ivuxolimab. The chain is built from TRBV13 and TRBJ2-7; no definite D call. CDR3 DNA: TGTGCCAGCAGCTTAGGCCGAAACTCCTACGAGCAGTACTTC. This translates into CASSLGRNSYEQYF.